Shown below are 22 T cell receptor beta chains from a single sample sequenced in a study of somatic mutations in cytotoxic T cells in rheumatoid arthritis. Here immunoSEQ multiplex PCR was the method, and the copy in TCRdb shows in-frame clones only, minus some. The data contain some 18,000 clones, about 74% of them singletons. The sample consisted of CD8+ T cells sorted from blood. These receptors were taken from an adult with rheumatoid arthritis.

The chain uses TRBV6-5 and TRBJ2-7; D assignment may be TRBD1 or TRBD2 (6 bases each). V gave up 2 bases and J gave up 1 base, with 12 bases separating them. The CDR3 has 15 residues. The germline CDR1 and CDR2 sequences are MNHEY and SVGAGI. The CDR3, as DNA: TGTGCCAGCAGTTACGGCGAGGGGGGATCCTACGAGCAGTACTTC. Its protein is CASSYGEGGSYEQYF.

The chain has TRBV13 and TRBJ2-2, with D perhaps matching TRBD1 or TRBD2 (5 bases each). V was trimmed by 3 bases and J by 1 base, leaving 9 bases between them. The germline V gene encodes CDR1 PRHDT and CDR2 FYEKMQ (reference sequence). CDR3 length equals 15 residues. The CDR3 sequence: CASSLGRLNTGELFF. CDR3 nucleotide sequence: TGTGCCAGCAGCTTGGGACGGCTGAACACCGGGGAGCTGTTTTTT.

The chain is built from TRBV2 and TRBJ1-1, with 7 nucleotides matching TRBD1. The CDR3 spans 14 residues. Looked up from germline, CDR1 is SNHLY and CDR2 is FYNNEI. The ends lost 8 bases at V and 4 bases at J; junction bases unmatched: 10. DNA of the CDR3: TGTGCCAGCCCCCCCAGGCAGGGGGGCACTGAAGCTTTCTTT. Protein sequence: CASPPRQGGTEAFF.

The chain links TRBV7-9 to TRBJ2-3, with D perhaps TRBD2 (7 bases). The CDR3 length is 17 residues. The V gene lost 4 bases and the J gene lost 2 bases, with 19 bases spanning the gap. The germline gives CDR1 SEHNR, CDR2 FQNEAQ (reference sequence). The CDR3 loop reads CASSSYVSGGFTDTQYF. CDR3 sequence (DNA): TGTGCCAGCAGCTCCTATGTGTCGGGGGGCTTCACAGATACGCAGTATTTT.

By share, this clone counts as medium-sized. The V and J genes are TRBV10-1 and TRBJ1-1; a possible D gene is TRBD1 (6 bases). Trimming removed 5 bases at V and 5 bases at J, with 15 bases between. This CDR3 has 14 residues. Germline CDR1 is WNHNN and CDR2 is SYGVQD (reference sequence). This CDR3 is CASSPRGGRTEAFF. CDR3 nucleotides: TGCGCCAGCAGTCCGAGGGGGGGCCGTACTGAAGCTTTCTTT.

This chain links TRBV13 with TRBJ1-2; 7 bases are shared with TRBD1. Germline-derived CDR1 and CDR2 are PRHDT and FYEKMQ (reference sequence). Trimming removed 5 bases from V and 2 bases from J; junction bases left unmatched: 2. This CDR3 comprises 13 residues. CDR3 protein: CASSPQGNYGYTF. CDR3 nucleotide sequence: TGTGCCAGCAGCCCACAGGGGAACTATGGCTACACCTTC.

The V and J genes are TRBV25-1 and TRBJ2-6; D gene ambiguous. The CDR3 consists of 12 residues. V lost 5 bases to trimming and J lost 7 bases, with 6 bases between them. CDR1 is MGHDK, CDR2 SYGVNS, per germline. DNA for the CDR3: TGTGCCAGCAGTTTTGGAGCCAACGTCCTGACTTTC. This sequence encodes CASSFGANVLTF.

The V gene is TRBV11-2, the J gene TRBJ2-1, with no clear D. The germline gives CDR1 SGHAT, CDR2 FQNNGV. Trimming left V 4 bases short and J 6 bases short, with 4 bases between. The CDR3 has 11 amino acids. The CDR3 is CASSWANEQFF. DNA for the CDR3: TGTGCCAGCAGCTGGGCCAATGAGCAGTTCTTC.

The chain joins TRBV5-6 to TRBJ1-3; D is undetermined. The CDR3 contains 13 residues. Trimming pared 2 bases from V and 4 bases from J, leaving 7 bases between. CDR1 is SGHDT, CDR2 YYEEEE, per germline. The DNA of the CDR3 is TGTGCCAGCAGCTTCGTATTCGGAAACACCATATATTTT. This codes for CASSFVFGNTIYF.

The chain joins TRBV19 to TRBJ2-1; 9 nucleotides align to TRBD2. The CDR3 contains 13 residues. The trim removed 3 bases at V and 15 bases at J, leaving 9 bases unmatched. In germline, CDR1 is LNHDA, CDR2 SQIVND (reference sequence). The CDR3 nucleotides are TGTGCCAGTAGTATCGGGGGACTAGCCTTGTCGTTCTTC. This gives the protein CASSIGGLALSFF.

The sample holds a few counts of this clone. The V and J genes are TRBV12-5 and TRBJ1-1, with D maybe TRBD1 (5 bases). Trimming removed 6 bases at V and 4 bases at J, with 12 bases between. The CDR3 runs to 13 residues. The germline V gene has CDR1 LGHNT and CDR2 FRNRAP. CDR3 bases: TGTGCTAGTGGGGGACCCCTCTCCACTGAAGCTTTCTTT. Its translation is CASGGPLSTEAFF.

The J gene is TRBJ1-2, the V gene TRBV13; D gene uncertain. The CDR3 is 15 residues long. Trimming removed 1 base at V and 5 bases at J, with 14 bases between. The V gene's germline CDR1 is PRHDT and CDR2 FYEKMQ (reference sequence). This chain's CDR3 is CASSLAVVGNYGYTF. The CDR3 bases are TGTGCCAGCAGCTTAGCGGTTGTTGGGAATTATGGCTACACCTTC.

The CDR3 DNA is TGTGCCAGCAGCGTACTTACCTATAGCGGGGCGCAAGAGACCCAGTACTTC. Amino acid sequence: CASSVLTYSGAQETQYF. The chain has TRBV9 and TRBJ2-5; 8 positions match TRBD2. Germline trimming cut 1 base from V and 2 bases from J; bases unmatched to any gene: 10. Germline V gives CDR1 SGDLS, CDR2 YYNGEE. The CDR3 is 17 amino acids.

The CDR3 DNA sequence: TGTGCCAGCAGCTTAGGGGGACACAATGAGCAGTTCTTC. This translates into CASSLGGHNEQFF. The chain is built from TRBV11-2 and TRBJ2-1, with D possibly being TRBD1 or TRBD2 (5 bases each). CDR3 length: 13 amino acids. Germline CDR1 and CDR2: SGHAT and FQNNGV. Trimming took 1 base from V and 5 from J, leaving 6 bases between them. The entire variable domain, with the rest obtained from reference TRBV11-2 and TRBJ2-1, is as follows: EAGVAQSPRYKIIEKRQSVAFWCNPISGHATLYWYQQILGQGPKLLIQFQNNGVVDDSQLPKDRFSAERLKGVDSTLKIQPAKLEDSAVYLCASSLGGHNEQFFGPGTRLTVL.

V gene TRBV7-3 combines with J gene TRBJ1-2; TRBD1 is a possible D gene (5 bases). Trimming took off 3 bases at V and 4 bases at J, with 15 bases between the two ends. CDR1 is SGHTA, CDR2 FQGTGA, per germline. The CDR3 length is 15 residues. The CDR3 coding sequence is TGTGCCAGCAGCTTGGATCCGGGACGGGTCTATGGCTACACCTTC. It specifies CASSLDPGRVYGYTF.

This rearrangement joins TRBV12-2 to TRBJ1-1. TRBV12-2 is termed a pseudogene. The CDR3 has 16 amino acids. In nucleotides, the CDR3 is TGTGCAAGTCGCTTAGCGCTTCCCGAGACGCACACTGAAGCTTTCTTT. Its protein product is CASRLALPETHTEAFF.

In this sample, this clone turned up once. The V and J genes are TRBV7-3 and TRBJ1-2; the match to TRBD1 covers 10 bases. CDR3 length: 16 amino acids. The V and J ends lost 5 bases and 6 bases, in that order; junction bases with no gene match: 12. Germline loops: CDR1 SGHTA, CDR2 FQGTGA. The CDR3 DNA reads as TGTGCCAGCAGCGGCTCTGTAGGGACAGGGGTGAATGGCTACACCTTC. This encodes CASSGSVGTGVNGYTF.

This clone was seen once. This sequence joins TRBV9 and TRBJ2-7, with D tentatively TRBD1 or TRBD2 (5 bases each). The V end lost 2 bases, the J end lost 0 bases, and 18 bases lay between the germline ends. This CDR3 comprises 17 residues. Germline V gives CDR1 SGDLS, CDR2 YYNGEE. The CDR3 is CASSVSGQTTSSYEQYF. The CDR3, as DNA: TGTGCCAGCAGCGTCTCGGGGCAGACAACCAGCTCCTACGAGCAGTACTTC.

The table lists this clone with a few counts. This CDR3 is CASSQGNQPQHF. CDR3 DNA sequence: TGCGCCAGCAGCCAAGGAAATCAGCCCCAGCATTTT. The gene calls are TRBV4-1 and TRBJ1-5; D remains unclear. CDR1 and CDR2 (germline): MGHRA, YSYEKL. Trimming pared 1 base from V and 4 bases from J, leaving 2 bases between. The CDR3 length is 12 residues.

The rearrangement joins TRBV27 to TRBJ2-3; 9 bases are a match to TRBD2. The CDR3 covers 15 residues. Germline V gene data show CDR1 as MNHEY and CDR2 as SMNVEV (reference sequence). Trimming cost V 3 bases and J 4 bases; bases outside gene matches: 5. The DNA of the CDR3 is TGTGCCAGCAGTTTCATCGGGACTAGCTCAGATACGCAGTATTTT. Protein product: CASSFIGTSSDTQYF.

CDR3 loop: CASSLNFAPKYSGVDTQYF. The CDR3, as DNA: TGCGCCAGCAGCTTGAATTTTGCTCCAAAATACAGCGGGGTCGATACGCAGTATTTT. This chain uses TRBV5-1 with TRBJ2-3; 7 bases agree with TRBD2. Trimming cost V 1 base and J 6 bases; bases outside gene matches: 20. Germline-derived CDR1 and CDR2 are SGHRS and YFSETQ. The CDR3 is 19 amino acids.

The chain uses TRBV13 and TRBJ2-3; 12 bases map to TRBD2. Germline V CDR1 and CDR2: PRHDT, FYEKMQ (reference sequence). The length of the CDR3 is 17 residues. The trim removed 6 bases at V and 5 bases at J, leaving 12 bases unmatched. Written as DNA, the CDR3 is TGTGCCAGCAGTTGGGTTCTAGCGGGGGGGCCGGAAGATACGCAGTATTTT. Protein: CASSWVLAGGPEDTQYF. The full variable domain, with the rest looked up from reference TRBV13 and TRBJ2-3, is AAGVIQSPRHLIKEKRETATLKCYPIPRHDTVYWYQQGPGQDPQFLISFYEKMQSDKGSIPDRFSAQQFSDYHSELNMSSLELGDSALYFCASSWVLAGGPEDTQYFGPGTRLTVL.